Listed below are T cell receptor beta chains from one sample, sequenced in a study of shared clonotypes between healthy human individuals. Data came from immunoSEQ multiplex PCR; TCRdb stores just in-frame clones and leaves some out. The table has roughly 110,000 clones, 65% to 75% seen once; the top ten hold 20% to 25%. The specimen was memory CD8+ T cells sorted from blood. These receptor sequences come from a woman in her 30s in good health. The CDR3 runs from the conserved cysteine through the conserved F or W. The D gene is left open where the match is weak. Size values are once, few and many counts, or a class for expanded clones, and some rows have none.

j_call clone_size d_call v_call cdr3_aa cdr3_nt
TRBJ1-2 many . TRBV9 CASSDHDGDLAPLYGYTF TGTGCCAGCAGCGACCACGACGGTGACCTTGCGCCACTCTATGGCTACACCTTC
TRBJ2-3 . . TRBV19 CASSRGSGTDTQYF TGTGCCAGTAGTCGGGGATCAGGTACAGATACGCAGTATTTT
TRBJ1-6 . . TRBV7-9 CASSFEAPLHF TGTGCCAGCAGCTTTGAGGCACCCCTCCACTTT
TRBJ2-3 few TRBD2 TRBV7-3 CASSLTSGPSDTQYF TGTGCCAGCAGTTTAACTAGCGGGCCCTCAGATACGCAGTATTTT
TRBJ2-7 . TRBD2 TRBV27 CASSLTSGNYEQYF TGTGCCAGCAGTTTGACTAGCGGAAACTACGAGCAGTACTTC
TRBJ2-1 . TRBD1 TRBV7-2 CASSLSAGGYNEQFF TGTGCCAGCAGCTTATCGGCAGGGGGCTACAATGAGCAGTTCTTC
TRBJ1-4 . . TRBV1 CTSSLMLKGQGATNEKLFF TGCACCAGCAGTCTCATGCTAAAGGGACAGGGAGCAACTAATGAAAAACTGTTTTTT
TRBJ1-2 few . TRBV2 CASSEIAGRYYGYTF TGTGCCAGCAGTGAGATTGCAGGGCGGTACTATGGCTACACCTTC
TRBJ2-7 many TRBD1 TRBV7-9 CASSQVGTGAYEQYF TGTGCCAGCAGCCAAGTCGGGACAGGGGCCTACGAGCAGTACTTC
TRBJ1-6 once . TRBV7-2 CASSLASANSPLHF TGTGCCAGCAGCTTGGCGTCAGCTAATTCACCCCTCCACTTT
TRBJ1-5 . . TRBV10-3 CATTQGGPGSNQPQHF TGTGCCACCACCCAGGGAGGTCCCGGGAGCAATCAGCCCCAGCATTTT
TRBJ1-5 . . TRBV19 CASSIQEDNQPQHF TGTGCCAGTAGTATTCAAGAGGACAATCAGCCCCAGCATTTT
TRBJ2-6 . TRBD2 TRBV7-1 CASSVGTSVHSGANVLTF TGTGCCAGCAGCGTCGGGACTAGCGTCCACTCTGGGGCCAACGTCCTGACTTTC
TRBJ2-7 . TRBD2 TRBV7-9 CASSKESGGSEQYF TGTGCCAGCAGCAAGGAATCGGGAGGATCCGAGCAGTACTTC
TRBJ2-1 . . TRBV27 CASSFSPTGYYNEQFF TGTGCCAGCAGTTTTTCCCCAACAGGATACTACAATGAGCAGTTCTTC
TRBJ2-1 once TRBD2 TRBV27 CASSLSVLAGVTNEQFF TGTGCCAGCAGTTTATCGGTACTAGCGGGAGTAACGAATGAGCAGTTCTTC
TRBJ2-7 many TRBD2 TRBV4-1 CASSQVELAGPYEQYF TGCGCCAGCAGCCAAGTCGAACTAGCGGGGCCCTACGAGCAGTACTTC
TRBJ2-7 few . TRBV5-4 CASSFGIYEQYF TGTGCCAGCAGCTTTGGGATCTACGAGCAGTACTTC
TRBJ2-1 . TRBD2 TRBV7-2 CASSRPGLSNEQFF TGTGCCAGCAGCCGACCGGGACTATCTAATGAGCAGTTCTTC
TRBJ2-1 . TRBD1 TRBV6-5 CASSIQGMGNEQFF TGTGCCAGCAGTATACAGGGGATGGGGAATGAGCAGTTCTTC
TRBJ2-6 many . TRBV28 CASSLSSGARGANVLTF TGTGCCAGCAGTTTAAGTTCGGGGGCGCGAGGGGCCAACGTCCTGACTTTC
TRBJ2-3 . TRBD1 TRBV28 CASSSPGQDGDTQYF TGTGCCAGCAGTTCCCCGGGACAGGATGGTGATACGCAGTATTTT
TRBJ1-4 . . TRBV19 CASSIVYSGGEKLFF TGTGCCAGTAGTATCGTCTACTCAGGCGGTGAAAAACTGTTTTTT
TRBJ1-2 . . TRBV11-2 CASSPIRGLDYGYTF TGTGCCAGCAGCCCGATAAGGGGGTTAGACTATGGCTACACCTTC
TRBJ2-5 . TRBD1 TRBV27 CASSMTGQGETQYF TGTGCCAGCAGTATGACGGGACAGGGGGAGACCCAGTACTTC
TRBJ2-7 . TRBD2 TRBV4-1 CASSRLAGAINPYEQYF TGCGCCAGCAGCCGACTAGCGGGAGCCATCAACCCCTACGAGCAGTACTTC
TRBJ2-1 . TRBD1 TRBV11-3 CASSWDRGSYNEQFF TGTGCCAGCAGCTGGGACAGGGGCTCCTACAATGAGCAGTTCTTC
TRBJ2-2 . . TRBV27 CASSFGEVNTGELFF TGTGCCAGCAGTTTTGGCGAGGTCAACACCGGGGAGCTGTTTTTT
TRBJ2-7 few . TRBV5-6 CASSFSEGYEQYF TGTGCCAGCAGCTTCAGTGAGGGTTACGAGCAGTACTTC
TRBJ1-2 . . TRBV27 CASSSWTVRNEITF TGTGCCAGCAGTTCATGGACAGTAAGGAACGAGATCACCTTC
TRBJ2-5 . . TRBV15 CATSRDRIGGQETQYF TGTGCCACCAGCAGAGATCGAATTGGGGGTCAAGAGACCCAGTACTTC
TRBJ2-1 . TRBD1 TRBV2 CASKSKGPWDRWIPYNEQFF TGTGCCAGCAAGTCGAAAGGCCCCTGGGACAGATGGATCCCATACAATGAGCAGTTCTTC
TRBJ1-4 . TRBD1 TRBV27 CASSQRQGATNEKLFF TGTGCCAGCAGTCAAAGACAGGGGGCAACTAATGAAAAACTGTTTTTT
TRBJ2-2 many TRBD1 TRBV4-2 CASRPYRTGQENTGELFF TGTGCCAGCAGGCCCTACCGAACCGGACAGGAGAACACCGGGGAGCTGTTTTTT